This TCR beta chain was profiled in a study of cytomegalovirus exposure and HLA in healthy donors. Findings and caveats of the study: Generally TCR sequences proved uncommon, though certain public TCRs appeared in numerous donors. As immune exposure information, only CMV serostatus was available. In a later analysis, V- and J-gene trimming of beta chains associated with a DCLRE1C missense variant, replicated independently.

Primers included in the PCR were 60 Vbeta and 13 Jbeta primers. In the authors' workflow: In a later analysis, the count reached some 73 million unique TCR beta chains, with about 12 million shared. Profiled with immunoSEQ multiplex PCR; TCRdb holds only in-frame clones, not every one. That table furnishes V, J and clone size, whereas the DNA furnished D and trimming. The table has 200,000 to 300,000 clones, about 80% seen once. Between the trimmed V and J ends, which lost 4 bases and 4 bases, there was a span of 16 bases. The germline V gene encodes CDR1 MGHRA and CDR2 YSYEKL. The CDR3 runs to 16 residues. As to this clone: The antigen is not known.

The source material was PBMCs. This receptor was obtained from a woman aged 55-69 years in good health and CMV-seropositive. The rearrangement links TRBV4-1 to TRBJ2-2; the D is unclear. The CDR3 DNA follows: TGCGCCAGCAGCCCGGCCCGACTCGGTGGCACCGGGGAGCTGTTTTTT. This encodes CASSPARLGGTGELFF.